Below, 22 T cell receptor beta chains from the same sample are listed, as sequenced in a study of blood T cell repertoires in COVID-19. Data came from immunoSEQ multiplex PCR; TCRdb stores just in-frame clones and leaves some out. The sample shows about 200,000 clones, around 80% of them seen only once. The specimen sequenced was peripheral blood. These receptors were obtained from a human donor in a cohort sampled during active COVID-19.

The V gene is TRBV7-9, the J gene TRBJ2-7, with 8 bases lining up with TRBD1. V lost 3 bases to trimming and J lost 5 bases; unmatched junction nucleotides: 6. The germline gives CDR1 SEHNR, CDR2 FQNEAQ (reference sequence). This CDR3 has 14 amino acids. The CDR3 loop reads CASSFTGGTDEQYF. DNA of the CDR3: TGTGCCAGCAGCTTTACAGGGGGAACCGACGAGCAGTACTTC. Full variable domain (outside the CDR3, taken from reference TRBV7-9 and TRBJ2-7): DTGVSQNPRHKITKRGQNVTFRCDPISEHNRLYWYRQTLGQGPEFLTYFQNEAQLEKSRLLSDRFSAERPKGSFSTLEIQRTEQGDSAMYLCASSFTGGTDEQYFGPGTRLTVT.

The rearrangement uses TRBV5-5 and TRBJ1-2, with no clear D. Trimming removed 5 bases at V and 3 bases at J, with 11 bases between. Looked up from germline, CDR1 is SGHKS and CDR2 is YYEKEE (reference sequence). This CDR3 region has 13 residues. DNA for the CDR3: TGTGCCAGCAGTCCCGCCGGGGACTATGGCTACACCTTC. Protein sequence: CASSPAGDYGYTF.

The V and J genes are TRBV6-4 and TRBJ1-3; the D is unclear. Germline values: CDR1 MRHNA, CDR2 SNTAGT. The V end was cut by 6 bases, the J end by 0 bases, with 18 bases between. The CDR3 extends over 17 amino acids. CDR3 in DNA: TGTGCCAGCAGGATGGGCACTTCAGCAAACTCTGGAAACACCATATATTTT. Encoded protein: CASRMGTSANSGNTIYF.

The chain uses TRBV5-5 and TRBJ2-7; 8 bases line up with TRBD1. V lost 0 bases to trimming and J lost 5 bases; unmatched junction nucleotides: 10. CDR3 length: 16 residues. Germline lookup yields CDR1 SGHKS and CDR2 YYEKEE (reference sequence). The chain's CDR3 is CASSLGIQGVSHEQYF. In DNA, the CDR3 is TGTGCCAGCAGCTTGGGAATACAGGGGGTCTCTCACGAGCAGTACTTC.

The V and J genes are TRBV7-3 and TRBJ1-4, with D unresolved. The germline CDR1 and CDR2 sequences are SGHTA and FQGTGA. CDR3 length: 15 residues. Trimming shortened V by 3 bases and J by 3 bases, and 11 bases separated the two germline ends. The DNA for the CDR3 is TGTGCCAGCAGCTTCCTACCGAGGGCTAATGAAAAACTGTTTTTT. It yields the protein CASSFLPRANEKLFF.

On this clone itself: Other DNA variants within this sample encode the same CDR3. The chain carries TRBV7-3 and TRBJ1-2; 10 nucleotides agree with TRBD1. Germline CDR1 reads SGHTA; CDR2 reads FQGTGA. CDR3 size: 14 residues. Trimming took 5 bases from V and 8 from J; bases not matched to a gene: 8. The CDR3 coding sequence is TGTGCCAGCAGCCTGACAGGGGGCGCCTACGGCTACACCTTC. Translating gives CASSLTGGAYGYTF.

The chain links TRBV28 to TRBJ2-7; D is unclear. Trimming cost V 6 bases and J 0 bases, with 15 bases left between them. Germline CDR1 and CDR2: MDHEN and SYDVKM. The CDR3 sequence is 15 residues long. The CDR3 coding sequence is TGTGCCAGCAGGCGGATGGCGGAACGCTCCTACGAGCAGTACTTC. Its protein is CASRRMAERSYEQYF.

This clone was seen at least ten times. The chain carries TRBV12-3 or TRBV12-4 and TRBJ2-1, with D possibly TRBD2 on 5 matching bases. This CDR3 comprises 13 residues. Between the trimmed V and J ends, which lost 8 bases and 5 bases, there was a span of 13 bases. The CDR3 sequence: CASSLGEDNEQFF. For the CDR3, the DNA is TGTGCCAGCTCCTTGGGAGAGGACAATGAGCAGTTCTTC.

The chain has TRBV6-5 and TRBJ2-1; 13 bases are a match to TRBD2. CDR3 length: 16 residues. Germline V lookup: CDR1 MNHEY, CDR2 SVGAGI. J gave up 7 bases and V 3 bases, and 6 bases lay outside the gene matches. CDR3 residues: CASSYRGTSGMNEQFF. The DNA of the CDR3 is TGTGCCAGCAGTTATCGCGGGACTAGCGGGATGAATGAGCAGTTCTTC.

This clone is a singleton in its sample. The CDR3 DNA follows: TGTGCCAGCAGCTTAGGGTCGACAGTCTTGAACACTGAAGCTTTCTTT. Residues: CASSLGSTVLNTEAFF. The chain couples TRBV7-2 to TRBJ1-1; D perhaps matches TRBD1 (5 bases). V shed 1 base and J shed 0 bases, with 12 bases lying between them. Germline loops: CDR1 SGHTA, CDR2 FQGNSA. CDR3 length: 16 residues.

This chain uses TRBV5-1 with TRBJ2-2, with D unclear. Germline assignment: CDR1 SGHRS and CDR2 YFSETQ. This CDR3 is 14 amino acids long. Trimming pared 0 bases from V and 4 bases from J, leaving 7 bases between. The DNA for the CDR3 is TGCGCCAGCAGCTTGGACCCGGGCACCGGGGAGCTGTTTTTT. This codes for CASSLDPGTGELFF.

Here the CDR3 DNA reads TGTGCCAGCAGCCTTCCGGGACAGGGGCTGTACAATGAGCAGTTCTTC. This codes for CASSLPGQGLYNEQFF. The V and J genes are TRBV4-2 and TRBJ2-1; 10 nucleotides line up with TRBD1. Germline V gives CDR1 LGHNA, CDR2 YNFKEQ. Trimming at V came to 4 bases and at J to 4 bases, leaving 7 bases not matched to a gene. The CDR3 length is 16 residues.

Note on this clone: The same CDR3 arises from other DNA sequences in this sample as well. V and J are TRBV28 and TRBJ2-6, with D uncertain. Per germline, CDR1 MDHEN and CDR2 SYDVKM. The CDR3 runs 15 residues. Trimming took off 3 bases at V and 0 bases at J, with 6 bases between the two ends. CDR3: CASSFRGSGANVLTF. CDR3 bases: TGTGCCAGCAGTTTCCGCGGCTCTGGGGCCAACGTCCTGACTTTC.

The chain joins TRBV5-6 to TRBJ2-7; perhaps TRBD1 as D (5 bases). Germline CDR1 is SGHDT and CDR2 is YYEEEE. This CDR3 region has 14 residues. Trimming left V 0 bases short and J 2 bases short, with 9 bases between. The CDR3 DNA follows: TGTGCCAGCAGCTTGGACCAGGGCACCTACGAGCAGTACTTC. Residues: CASSLDQGTYEQYF.

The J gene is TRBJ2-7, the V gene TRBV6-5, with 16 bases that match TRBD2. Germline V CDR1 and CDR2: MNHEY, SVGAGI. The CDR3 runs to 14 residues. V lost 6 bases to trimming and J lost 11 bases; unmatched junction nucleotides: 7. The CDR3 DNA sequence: TGTGCCAGCAGACCCGGGGGGACTAGCGGGAGGGAGTACTTC. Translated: CASRPGGTSGREYF.

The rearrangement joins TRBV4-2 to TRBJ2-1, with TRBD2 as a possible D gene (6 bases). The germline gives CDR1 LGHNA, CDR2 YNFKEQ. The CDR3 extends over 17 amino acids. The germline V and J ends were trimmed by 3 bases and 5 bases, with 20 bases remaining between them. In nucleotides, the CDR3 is TGTGCCAGCAGCCACCAAGCCCTATCGGGACTTAACAATGAGCAGTTCTTC. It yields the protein CASSHQALSGLNNEQFF.

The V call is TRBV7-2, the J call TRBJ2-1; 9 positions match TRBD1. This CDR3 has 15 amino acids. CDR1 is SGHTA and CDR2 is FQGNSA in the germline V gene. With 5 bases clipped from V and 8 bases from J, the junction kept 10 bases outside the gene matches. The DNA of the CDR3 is TGTGCCAGCAGCAGAAGCCGGACAGGGGTTGATGAGCAGTTCTTC. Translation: CASSRSRTGVDEQFF.

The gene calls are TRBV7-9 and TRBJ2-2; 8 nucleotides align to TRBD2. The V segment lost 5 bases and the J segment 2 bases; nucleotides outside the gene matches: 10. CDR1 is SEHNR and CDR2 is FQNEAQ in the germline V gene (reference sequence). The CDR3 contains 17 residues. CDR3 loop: CASSDPTSGLNTGELFF. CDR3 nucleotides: TGTGCCAGCAGCGATCCTACTAGCGGACTTAACACCGGGGAGCTGTTTTTT.

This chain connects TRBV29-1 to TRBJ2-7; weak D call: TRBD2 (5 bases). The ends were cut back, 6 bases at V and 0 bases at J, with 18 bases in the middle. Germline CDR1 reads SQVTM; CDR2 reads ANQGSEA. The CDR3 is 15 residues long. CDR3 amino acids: CSVKRTGLSSYEQYF. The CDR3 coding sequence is TGCAGCGTGAAAAGGACGGGATTGAGCTCCTACGAGCAGTACTTC.

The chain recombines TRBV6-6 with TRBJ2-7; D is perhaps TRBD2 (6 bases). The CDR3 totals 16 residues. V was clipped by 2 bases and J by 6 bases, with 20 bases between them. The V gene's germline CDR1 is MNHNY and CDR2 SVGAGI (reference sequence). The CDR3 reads CASSYPRVRGFGEQYF. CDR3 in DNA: TGTGCCAGCAGTTACCCGCGCGTTCGGGGGTTTGGCGAGCAGTACTTC.

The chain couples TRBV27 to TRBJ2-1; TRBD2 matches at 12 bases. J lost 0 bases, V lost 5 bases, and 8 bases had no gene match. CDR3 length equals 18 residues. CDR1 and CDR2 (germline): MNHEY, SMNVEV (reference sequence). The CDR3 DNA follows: TGTGCCAGCAGTCCCCACCCGGGACTAGCGGGCTCCTACAATGAGCAGTTCTTC. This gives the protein CASSPHPGLAGSYNEQFF.

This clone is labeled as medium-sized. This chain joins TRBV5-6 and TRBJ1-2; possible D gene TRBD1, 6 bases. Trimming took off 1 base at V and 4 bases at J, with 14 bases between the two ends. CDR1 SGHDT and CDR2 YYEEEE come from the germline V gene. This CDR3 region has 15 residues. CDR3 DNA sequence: TGTGCCAGCAGCTTGTCCCCAGGGGACGTCTATGGCTACACCTTC. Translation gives CASSLSPGDVYGYTF.